This T cell receptor beta chain was retrieved from a study of T cell responses to AZD1222 COVID-19 vaccine. Study-level findings and limits: Reportedly, nearly half of unique spike TCRs recognized epitopes outside B.1.351/B.1.1.7 mutations. None of the repertoires were sampled until the peak T cell response had passed. Vaccination with two AZD1222 doses was followed by a rise in Spike-specific TCR breadth and depth.

Losses at the gene ends were 7 bases for V and 4 bases for J; bases not matched to a gene: 8. Germline CDR1 is MDHEN and CDR2 is SYDVKM. The CDR3 loop spans 14 amino acids. Concerning this clone itself: Its cognate antigen is unknown.

The assay was immunoSEQ multiplex PCR, and TCRdb's table has in-frame clones only and misses some. The sample has 250,000 to 300,000 clones; 90% to 95% are singletons. The gene calls are TRBV28 and TRBJ2-7; 9 nucleotides match TRBD2. The source was peripheral blood, collected 28 days after the second AZD1222 dose. The clonotype was recovered from an adult who received the AZD1222 COVID-19 vaccine. DNA for the CDR3: TGTGCCAGCACCCGAGGCAGCGGGAGGTACGAGCAGTACTTC. Protein sequence: CASTRGSGRYEQYF. The full variable domain, with the rest looked up from reference TRBV28 and TRBJ2-7, is DVKVTQSSRYLVKRTGEKVFLECVQDMDHENMFWYRQDPGLGLRLIYFSYDVKMKEKGDIPEGYSVSREKKERFSLILESASTNQTSMYLCASTRGSGRYEQYFGPGTRLTVT.